A single sample gave rise to the 28 T cell receptor beta chains below, sequenced in a study of T-cell memory formation after mild COVID-19. TCRdb re-analysed the 5' RACE reads in MiXCR, keeping a single row per CDR3 protein. There are hundreds of thousands of distinct CDR3 sequences in the sample; around 17% occur only once, and about 11% lies in the top ten. The sample taken for sequencing was PBMCs or a T cell subset sorted from them (not recorded which). These receptors originate from an adult woman who had mild COVID-19 (a few samples of this study predate the infection). Cell type and time point are not known.

This CDR3 reads CASSSGQGGNSPLHF. Here the CDR3 DNA reads TGTGCCAGCAGCTCAGGACAGGGAGGAAATTCACCCCTCCACTTT. The V and J genes are TRBV14 and TRBJ1-6, with 8 bases fitting TRBD1. CDR1 and CDR2 from the germline V gene are SGHDN and FVKESK. J lost 7 bases, V lost 5 bases, and 7 bases had no gene match. The CDR3 extends over 15 amino acids.

The chain carries TRBV10-3 and TRBJ2-3; 10 nucleotides match TRBD2. The V gene's germline CDR1 is ENHRY and CDR2 SYGVKD. The CDR3 runs to 15 residues. With V trimmed by 3 bases and J by 5 bases, 5 bases remained unmatched. The CDR3 DNA reads TGTGCCATCAGTGATCCTCTAGCGGGAGTAGATACGCAGTATTTT. Translated: CAISDPLAGVDTQYF.

This clonotype was seen a handful of times. The chain is built from TRBV29-1 and TRBJ2-1, with D possibly being TRBD1 (7 bases). Trimming left V 5 bases short and J 4 bases short, with 15 bases between. The CDR3 has 14 amino acids. Germline CDR1 SQVTM, CDR2 ANQGSEA. Here the CDR3 reads CSVRQGGGYNEQFF. DNA for the CDR3: TGCAGCGTTCGCCAGGGGGGAGGATACAATGAGCAGTTCTTC.

This clonotype was observed a few times. The rearrangement uses TRBV2 and TRBJ1-2, with 7 positions matching TRBD1. Germline CDR1 and CDR2: SNHLY and FYNNEI. This CDR3 is 15 amino acids long. The junction had 15 bases not matched to a gene; V was cut back by 6 bases and J by 8 bases. In DNA form, the CDR3 reads TGTGCCAGCAGAGACTTAGACAGGGCCGCGTACGGCTACACCTTC. Protein product: CASRDLDRAAYGYTF.

The V gene is TRBV4-3, the J gene TRBJ2-7; a possible D gene is TRBD1 (6 bases). This CDR3 is built from 15 residues. The ends were cut back, 1 base at V and 4 bases at J, with 14 bases in the middle. CDR1 and CDR2 from the germline V gene are LGHNA and YSLEER. This CDR3 is CASSQGTVNVYEQYF. The CDR3 bases are TGCGCCAGCAGCCAAGGGACAGTAAATGTTTACGAGCAGTACTTC.

The chain is built from TRBV7-8 and TRBJ1-1; 8 bases align to TRBD1. V lost 6 bases to trimming and J lost 8 bases; unmatched junction nucleotides: 8. This CDR3 contains 13 residues. CDR1 is SGHVS and CDR2 is FQNEAQ in the germline V gene. The DNA for the CDR3 is TGTGCCAGCAGGTCCAGGGGGCGGTTGGAAGCTTTCTTT. This sequence encodes CASRSRGRLEAFF.

A few counts support this clonotype. The V call is TRBV13, the J call TRBJ2-3; no firm D call. With 6 bases removed from V and 8 bases from J, the gap between germline ends came to 18 bases. The germline CDR1 and CDR2 sequences are PRHDT and FYEKMQ (reference sequence). There are 14 residues in the CDR3. The CDR3 region is CASSKGPVDGTQYF. As DNA, the CDR3 is TGTGCCAGCAGTAAAGGACCGGTAGACGGTACGCAGTATTTT. The full variable domain, with the rest looked up from reference TRBV13 and TRBJ2-3, is AAGVIQSPRHLIKEKRETATLKCYPIPRHDTVYWYQQGPGQDPQFLISFYEKMQSDKGSIPDRFSAQQFSDYHSELNMSSLELGDSALYFCASSKGPVDGTQYFGPGTRLTVL.

This clonotype has more than one count but fewer than ten. This chain joins TRBV13 and TRBJ2-1, with D perhaps being TRBD1 or TRBD2 (5 bases each). Trimming cost V 5 bases and J 8 bases, with 7 bases left between them. CDR3 length equals 11 residues. The germline gives CDR1 PRHDT, CDR2 FYEKMQ (reference sequence). Here the CDR3 reads CASSRDDEQFF. CDR3 bases: TGTGCCAGCAGCAGGGACGATGAGCAGTTCTTC.

The chain has TRBV6-5 and TRBJ2-7, with D unclear. CDR3 length: 14 residues. CDR1 and CDR2 (germline): MNHEY, SVGAGI. Between the trimmed V and J ends, which lost 0 bases and 2 bases, there was a span of 8 bases. This CDR3 is CASSYSWTPYEQYF. Written as DNA, the CDR3 is TGTGCCAGCAGTTACTCTTGGACGCCCTACGAGCAGTACTTC.

A few counts support this clonotype. The J gene is TRBJ2-7, the V gene TRBV12-3 or TRBV12-4; perhaps TRBD1 as D (5 bases). V was pared by 3 bases and J by 11 bases, with 11 bases between. CDR3 length: 11 residues. The CDR3 spells CASSFGRDEYF. Written as DNA, the CDR3 is TGTGCCAGCAGTTTCGGCAGGGATGAGTACTTC.

This clonotype came up a few times. The chain uses TRBV13 and TRBJ2-2; 12 bases map to TRBD2. The CDR3 has 17 residues. With V trimmed by 3 bases and J by 6 bases, 8 bases remained unmatched. Germline V gene data show CDR1 as PRHDT and CDR2 as FYEKMQ (reference sequence). As DNA, the CDR3 is TGTGCCAGCAGCTTCTTTCGTCTAGCGGGAGGGGCCGGGGAGCTGTTTTTT. Translation gives CASSFFRLAGGAGELFF.

The V gene is TRBV5-4, the J gene TRBJ2-5, with TRBD2 identical over 8 bases. Per the germline V gene, CDR1 is SGHNT and CDR2 is YYREEE (reference sequence). Losses at the gene ends were 1 base for V and 3 bases for J; bases not matched to a gene: 11. This CDR3 has 17 amino acids. DNA for the CDR3: TGTGCCAGCAGCTTGAGCCCCCTGCGGGAGGCAGAAGAGACCCAGTACTTC. The encoded protein is CASSLSPLREAEETQYF.

This rearrangement joins TRBV6-5 to TRBJ2-6; D may be TRBD1 (6 bases). Germline-derived CDR1 and CDR2 are MNHEY and SVGAGI. The CDR3 contains 12 residues. The V gene lost 6 bases and the J gene lost 9 bases, with 9 bases spanning the gap. The CDR3 here is CASRSTGNVLTF. CDR3 bases: TGTGCCAGCAGGTCGACAGGCAACGTCCTGACTTTC.

The chain employs TRBV20-1 and TRBJ2-5; tentative D call: TRBD1 (6 bases). The CDR3 is made up of 15 amino acids. Germline V gene sequence: CDR1 DFQATT, CDR2 SNEGSKA (reference sequence). Trimming stripped 1 base from V and 4 bases from J, with 16 bases between. CDR3 sequence: CSARVWGPRPETQYF. The CDR3 DNA sequence: TGCAGTGCTAGAGTATGGGGGCCGAGACCAGAGACCCAGTACTTC.

This rearrangement joins TRBV6-1 to TRBJ2-7, with D uncertain. Trimming cost V 6 bases and J 1 base, with 16 bases left between them. The germline V gene encodes CDR1 MNHNS and CDR2 SASEGT. The CDR3 runs to 15 residues. The CDR3: CASRAITYSSYEQYF. DNA for the CDR3: TGTGCCAGCAGGGCCATCACATACTCTTCCTACGAGCAGTACTTC.

This clonotype was found a few times. V and J are TRBV29-1 and TRBJ1-2; D ambiguous. V gave up 4 bases and J gave up 4 bases, with 7 bases separating them. The CDR3 consists of 11 residues. CDR1 is SQVTM, CDR2 ANQGSEA, per germline. Written as DNA, the CDR3 is TGCAGCGTTGCTGGAATCTATGGCTACACCTTC. This encodes CSVAGIYGYTF.

The chain carries TRBV4-2 and TRBJ2-7; TRBD1 matches at 8 bases. V shed 0 bases, J shed 8 bases, and the junction held 15 bases outside the gene matches. CDR1 and CDR2 from the germline V gene are LGHNA and YNFKEQ. The CDR3 contains 17 residues. The CDR3 spells CASSQEETGQGKRQQYF. As DNA, the CDR3 is TGTGCCAGCAGCCAAGAGGAGACAGGACAGGGCAAACGGCAGCAGTACTTC.

This clonotype has more than one count but fewer than ten. The chain carries TRBV3-1 and TRBJ2-1; the match to TRBD2 covers 9 bases. Trimming cost V 1 base and J 4 bases; bases outside gene matches: 5. The germline gives CDR1 LGHDT, CDR2 YNNKEL (reference sequence). This CDR3 has 16 amino acids. The CDR3 DNA reads as TGTGCCAGCAGCCAAGCAGGGAGCGGGGGGTACAATGAGCAGTTCTTC. This translates into CASSQAGSGGYNEQFF.

The chain uses TRBV6-4 and TRBJ2-7; 8 bases fit TRBD2. Germline assignment: CDR1 MRHNA and CDR2 SNTAGT. The V and J ends lost 0 bases and 0 bases, in that order; junction bases with no gene match: 7. CDR3 length: 17 amino acids. CDR3 bases: TGTGCCAGCAGTGACTCGAGGGTAGCGGGAACCTCCTACGAGCAGTACTTC. It yields the protein CASSDSRVAGTSYEQYF.

This clonotype came up many times. The rearrangement links TRBV6-2 or TRBV6-3 to TRBJ2-3; D may be TRBD2 (6 bases). This CDR3 has 13 residues. Germline V gene sequence: CDR1 MNHEY, CDR2 SVGEGT. Trimming shortened V by 8 bases and J by 3 bases, and 12 bases separated the two germline ends. The CDR3 DNA reads as TGTGCCAGCGGACTACTACTAACAGATACGCAGTATTTT. It is translated as CASGLLLTDTQYF.

V usage is TRBV12-3 or TRBV12-4 and J usage is TRBJ2-1; the D is unclear. V lost 6 bases to trimming and J lost 3 bases, with 21 bases between them. CDR3 size: 17 residues. For the CDR3, the DNA is TGTGCCAGCAGCCCCCGGGCCCGGGCTAGTAGCTACAATGAGCAGTTCTTC. It translates to CASSPRARASSYNEQFF.

The chain links TRBV6-5 to TRBJ2-1, with 7 bases aligning to TRBD1. This CDR3 is 15 amino acids long. Trimming took 0 bases from V and 6 from J; bases not matched to a gene: 5. CDR1 is MNHEY, CDR2 SVGAGI, per germline. The CDR3 nucleotides read TGTGCCAGCAGTTACTCCCCCGGGACAGCCAATGAGCAGTTCTTC. This encodes CASSYSPGTANEQFF.

The CDR3 spells CASSQAAPGTSTDTQYF. DNA for the CDR3: TGCGCCAGCAGCCAAGCTGCCCCAGGCACTAGCACAGATACGCAGTATTTT. The rearrangement links TRBV4-1 to TRBJ2-3; no reliable D call. This CDR3 contains 17 residues. From germline, CDR1 is MGHRA and CDR2 YSYEKL. Trimming removed 1 base at V and 0 bases at J, with 14 bases between.

The chain has TRBV6-5 and TRBJ1-1; 8 positions match TRBD1. The CDR3 consists of 15 residues. The trim removed 1 base at V and 1 base at J, leaving 2 bases unmatched. From germline, CDR1 is MNHEY and CDR2 SVGAGI. CDR3 protein: CASSYWTGRNTEAFF. The DNA for the CDR3 is TGTGCCAGCAGTTACTGGACAGGGCGGAACACTGAAGCTTTCTTT.

The CDR3 nucleotides are TGTGCCAGCAGTTTAGGAGGGGGCCGGGATACGCAGTATTTT. This encodes CASSLGGGRDTQYF. V gene TRBV27 combines with J gene TRBJ2-3, with D perhaps TRBD1 (7 bases). From germline, CDR1 is MNHEY and CDR2 SMNVEV (reference sequence). This CDR3 comprises 14 residues. V was trimmed by 2 bases and J by 6 bases, leaving 12 bases between them.

The chain joins TRBV21-1 to TRBJ2-7; TRBD1 is the table's D call, not checked against the DNA. TRBV21-1 is shown as a pseudogene. This CDR3 has 12 amino acids. As DNA, the CDR3 is TGTATAAGGGACAGGGGGTTCTACGAGCAGTACTTC. Protein product: CIRDRGFYEQYF.

CDR3 nucleotide sequence: TGTGCCACAAGGGCAGGGGGCAGGGGGTCGATAGATACGCAGTATTTT. It is translated as CATRAGGRGSIDTQYF. The chain has TRBV15 and TRBJ2-3, with 8 positions matching TRBD1. The CDR3 length is 16 residues. The germline CDR1 and CDR2 sequences are LNHNV and YYDKDF (reference sequence). Losses at the gene ends were 9 bases for V and 5 bases for J; bases not matched to a gene: 16.

This clonotype occurred many times. The chain uses TRBV20-1 and TRBJ2-1, with 12 bases fitting TRBD2. Looked up from germline, CDR1 is DFQATT and CDR2 is SNEGSKA (reference sequence). J gave up 10 bases and V 3 bases, and 16 bases lay outside the gene matches. The CDR3 spans 17 residues. CDR3 DNA: TGCAGTGCTAGGGGACTAGCGGGTGGGTCTTTTGGAGGGGAGCAGTTCTTC. Its translation: CSARGLAGGSFGGEQFF.